The 16 T cell receptor beta chains below come from one sample, sequenced in a study of cytomegalovirus exposure and HLA in healthy donors. A multiplex PCR was run with 60 Vbeta primers and 13 Jbeta primers. Repertoires were generated with immunoSEQ multiplex PCR, while TCRdb's copy carries only in-frame clones and drops some. Found here are 150,000 to 200,000 clones, 80% of them singletons; the top ten hold 6.3%. The sequenced material came from PBMCs. These receptors originate from a male donor in good health and CMV-seropositive.

This chain connects TRBV2 to TRBJ2-1; the match to TRBD1 covers 7 bases. The length of the CDR3 is 12 residues. Germline trimming cut 6 bases from V and 14 bases from J; bases unmatched to any gene: 10. CDR1 SNHLY and CDR2 FYNNEI come from the germline V gene. The CDR3 nucleotides are TGTGCCAGCAGAGGTAACAGGGGAAAGGAGTTCTTC. Its protein is CASRGNRGKEFF.

This clone was observed a handful of times. The V call is TRBV28, the J call TRBJ1-5; D is unresolved. The CDR3 contains 12 residues. Germline lookup yields CDR1 MDHEN and CDR2 SYDVKM. The V end was cut by 5 bases, the J end by 10 bases, with 12 bases between. Here the CDR3 DNA reads TGTGCCAGCAGTCAGGCCCCGAGTCCCCAGCATTTT. This translates into CASSQAPSPQHF.

This clone was seen a few times. This chain uses TRBV7-9 with TRBJ2-7, with D possibly matching TRBD2 (6 bases). V lost 2 bases and J lost 2, with 13 bases in between. From germline, CDR1 is SEHNR and CDR2 FQNEAQ (reference sequence). The CDR3 has 15 residues. The CDR3 bases are TGTGCCAGCAGCTTATCTCCTACGGGAGCCTACGAGCAGTACTTC. Its protein product is CASSLSPTGAYEQYF.

The chain is built from TRBV6-1 and TRBJ1-4, with 7 bases identical to TRBD1. The germline CDR1 and CDR2 sequences are MNHNS and SASEGT. Trimming at V came to 7 bases and at J to 4 bases, leaving 3 bases not matched to a gene. The CDR3 extends over 13 amino acids. CDR3 in amino acids: CASNRQGNEKLFF. CDR3 bases: TGTGCCAGCAACCGACAGGGTAATGAAAAACTGTTTTTT.

J is TRBJ2-3 and V is TRBV27; D gene ambiguous. Trimming took off 0 bases at V and 2 bases at J, with 6 bases between the two ends. The germline CDR1 and CDR2 sequences are MNHEY and SMNVEV (reference sequence). This CDR3 contains 14 residues. CDR3 amino acids: CASSLSRNTDTQYF. The CDR3 nucleotides are TGTGCCAGCAGTTTATCGAGGAACACAGATACGCAGTATTTT.

This sequence joins TRBV6-4 and TRBJ2-1; D may be TRBD2 (6 bases). V shed 0 bases and J shed 6 bases, with 18 bases lying between them. The CDR3 length is 17 residues. CDR1 and CDR2 from the germline V gene are MRHNA and SNTAGT. The CDR3 bases are TGTGCCAGCAGTGACTCGGCCGTCGGGAGAGGATCCAATGAGCAGTTCTTC. It specifies CASSDSAVGRGSNEQFF.

The chain has TRBV29-1 and TRBJ2-2; D perhaps matches TRBD2 (6 bases). Trimming left V 6 bases short and J 7 bases short, with 15 bases between. CDR1 is SQVTM and CDR2 is ANQGSEA in the germline V gene. CDR3 length: 13 amino acids. CDR3 DNA: TGCAGCGTCGCGGGACGGAAGGTCGGGGAGCTGTTTTTT. This gives the protein CSVAGRKVGELFF.

This clone was seen a few times. The J gene is TRBJ1-1, the V gene TRBV29-1; TRBD1 is a possible D gene (5 bases). Germline assignment: CDR1 SQVTM and CDR2 ANQGSEA. V lost 4 bases, J lost 7 bases, and 13 bases lay in between. The CDR3 runs to 12 residues. CDR3 residues: CSVVGGRLEAFF. The CDR3 DNA sequence: TGCAGCGTTGTGGGGGGTCGGCTTGAAGCTTTCTTT.

The genes are TRBV30 and TRBJ1-2, with D perhaps matching TRBD1 (5 bases). Trimming shortened V by 2 bases and J by 4 bases, and 8 bases separated the two germline ends. In germline, CDR1 is GTSNPN, CDR2 SVGIG (reference sequence). CDR3 length: 12 amino acids. This chain's CDR3 is CAWSSRVYGYTF. In DNA, the CDR3 is TGTGCCTGGAGTAGCAGGGTCTATGGCTACACCTTC.

The chain recombines TRBV5-1 with TRBJ2-7; possible D gene TRBD1, 7 bases. The CDR3 has 14 residues. Trimming took off 1 base at V and 5 bases at J, with 13 bases between the two ends. Germline V gene data show CDR1 as SGHRS and CDR2 as YFSETQ. DNA of the CDR3: TGCGCCAGCAGCTTGCGACAGGGAGGCCACGAGCAGTACTTC. Amino acids: CASSLRQGGHEQYF.

The chain has TRBV7-9 and TRBJ2-5; no firm D call. V was shortened by 1 base and J by 4 bases, with 4 bases between the two germline ends. Looked up from germline, CDR1 is SEHNR and CDR2 is FQNEAQ (reference sequence). This CDR3 comprises 12 residues. DNA of the CDR3: TGTGCCAGCAGCTTAGGAGCAGAGACCCAGTACTTC. This translates into CASSLGAETQYF.

V usage is TRBV28 and J usage is TRBJ2-1; possible D gene TRBD2, 6 bases. The CDR3 is made up of 16 amino acids. CDR1 is MDHEN and CDR2 is SYDVKM in the germline V gene. Trimming left V 5 bases short and J 2 bases short, with 16 bases between. In DNA, the CDR3 is TGTGCCAGCAGTCCATTCCGACTAGGTCCCTACAATGAGCAGTTCTTC. This sequence encodes CASSPFRLGPYNEQFF.

The rearrangement uses TRBV9 and TRBJ2-3; 8 bases agree with TRBD2. Germline V gene sequence: CDR1 SGDLS, CDR2 YYNGEE. The V segment lost 6 bases and the J segment 2 bases; nucleotides outside the gene matches: 17. This CDR3 is 18 amino acids long. The CDR3 here is CASTWGAPSGSYTDTQYF. DNA for the CDR3: TGTGCCAGCACCTGGGGGGCCCCAAGCGGGAGCTACACAGATACGCAGTATTTT.

V usage is TRBV29-1 and J usage is TRBJ1-2; D gene uncertain. Germline CDR1 reads SQVTM; CDR2 reads ANQGSEA. CDR3 length: 13 residues. Between the trimmed V and J ends, which lost 7 bases and 6 bases, there was a span of 18 bases. CDR3: CSAQEAGGNGYTF. In DNA form, the CDR3 reads TGCAGCGCCCAGGAGGCCGGAGGGAATGGCTACACCTTC.

The V gene is TRBV21-1, the J gene TRBJ2-1; TRBD1, the table's D call, was not compared with the DNA. TRBV21-1 is annotated as a pseudogene. This CDR3 is 12 amino acids long. The CDR3 bases are TGTGCCAGCAGCAAAGAAGGGGATGAGCAGTTCTTC. Translating it yields CASSKEGDEQFF.

The chain links TRBV27 to TRBJ2-7; D gene unclear. This CDR3 region has 14 residues. The germline V and J ends were trimmed by 3 bases and 1 base, with 10 bases remaining between them. Germline CDR1 and CDR2: MNHEY and SMNVEV (reference sequence). The CDR3 spells CASSFSESSYEQYF. The CDR3 DNA sequence: TGTGCCAGCAGTTTTAGTGAGAGTTCCTACGAGCAGTACTTC.